This record concerns one TCR beta chain sequence. The CDR3 has 15 residues. Germline V gene lookup returns CDR1 SGHTA and CDR2 FQGTGA. The J segment lost 7 bases and the V segment lost 5 bases, leaving 11 bases of the junction unmatched. Repertoires were generated with immunoSEQ multiplex PCR, while TCRdb's copy carries only in-frame clones and drops some. The data contain 90,000 to 100,000 clones, about 79% of them singletons. At baseline, cycle 4 day 1, and cycle 7 day 1, blood was sampled. The data were obtained in a study of OX40 agonist ivuxolimab in advanced cancers. Overall study context: An agonistic anti-OX40 (CD134) antibody, ivuxolimab, was used to treat the patients. Participants, around 80% male, averaged about 59 years of age, ranging from roughly 23 to 90.

This specimen was CD4+ or CD8+ T cells sorted from blood, taken in a trial of the OX40 agonist ivuxolimab. The chain is built from TRBV7-3 and TRBJ2-3; 8 bases match TRBD2. The source is an adult with an advanced solid tumor such as melanoma, head and neck, liver or kidney cancer. The CDR3 coding sequence is TGTGCCAGCAGCCTTTTTTCGGGAGGGGTGTATACGCAGTATTTT. Its translation is CASSLFSGGVYTQYF.